This T cell receptor beta chain derives from a study of CD8 T cells in ankylosing spondylitis (dated by TCRdb to the late 2010s). Describing the broader study: The study set out to find disease-linked TCR variants by profiling T cell receptor beta repertoires in ankylosing spondylitis patients and healthy donors. The whole study cohort included 95 to 130 healthy donors and some 27 ankylosing spondylitis patients. Peripheral blood was sampled, and synovial fluid was also collected from ankylosing spondylitis patients.

As concerns this clonotype: The specificity of this receptor is unknown. The sample holds no much larger clone one base away, and base qualities are not on file.

Results and caveats for the whole study, not just this receptor: Some TCR beta motif variants had previously been reported in synovial fluid and blood of reactive arthritis patients, which suggested common disease-initiation mechanisms. A TCR beta motif of several highly homologous amino acid variants appeared characteristic of blood from ankylosing spondylitis patients. The disease-linked clones showed a CD8+ phenotype and occurred at relatively low frequencies in peripheral blood. Significant enrichment of the disease-linked clones was reported in matched synovial fluid samples from ankylosing spondylitis patients.

This sample was sequenced with an Illumina HiSeq 2500. Quantitative 5'-RACE with molecular barcodes was used to prepare TCR beta libraries. The paper's data handling went like this. Disease-linked TCR variants were identified with a new computational method built on a probabilistic model of VDJ rearrangement. TCRdb redid the processing of the public reads, applying fastp at Q25 and MiXCR, and retained in-frame beta chains. Merged by CDR3 protein, the rows form single entries marked with the most common genes and DNA. The V and J calls shown here were made by TCRdb, not taken from the authors' results. The sample table records approximately 220,000 distinct CDR3 sequences; around 17% of these occur just once. Approximately 46% of the sample goes to the ten largest clones. Sequencing input: blood, either unsorted or a sorted T cell fraction (not recorded which). This clonotype was sampled from a male donor with ankylosing spondylitis.

The CDR3 has the sequence CASSPGPSGANVLTF. The nucleotide sequence is given as TGTGCCAGCAGCCCCGGTCCTAGTGGGGCCAACGTCCTGACTTTC. The chain is assembled from TRBV12-3 or TRBV12-4 and TRBJ2-6, with the D gene uncertain. CDR3 length: 15 amino acids, cysteine to phenylalanine. CDR3 DNA only is kept here, 45 bases in frame from base 1. Trimming removed 6 bases from V and 3 bases from J, leaving 12 bases between the germline ends.